The clone carrying this TCR beta chain was seen more than once but under ten times. Its antigen is unidentified. This sample was taken from a study of blood T cells in healthy people across ages. Whole-study findings and limits: Possibly confounding the expanded clonotype changes was the fact that donor CMV status was unknown.

Then a second PCR, running about 6 to 11 cycles, was carried out with a sample-barcoded 5' primer and a J-beta primer mix. CDR3-containing paired-end reads numbered at least 3 million in each sample. TCRdb used MiXCR to reprocess the 5' RACE reads, holding one entry per CDR3 protein. The sample lists some 880,000 distinct CDR3 sequences, about 37% occurring once. Trimming stripped 4 bases from V and 4 bases from J, with 12 bases between. CDR1 is SGHRS, CDR2 YFSETQ, per germline. The CDR3 length is 14 residues. Caucasian individuals from Russia who were healthy and aged 6 to 90 acted as donors. The chain is built from TRBV5-1 and TRBJ1-5; possibly TRBD1 for D (6 bases). Sample: blood. This sequence was found in a man aged 18 to 29 in good health. CDR3 protein: CASSPRDMNQPQHF. The CDR3 nucleotides read TGCGCCAGCAGCCCCCGGGACATGAATCAGCCCCAGCATTTT.